The 30 T cell receptor beta chains listed next were all sequenced from one sample in a study of spatial heterogeneity in lung cancer. Whole-study findings and limits: Counts that tracked tumor mutation counts were those of expanded intratumoral alpha and beta TCRs.

Time point described: sample taken at primary tumor resection. Their antigens remain unidentified. Each CDR3 protein gets one entry after TCRdb re-called the 5' RACE reads with MiXCR. The data contain about 9,500 distinct CDR3 sequences, 8.5% to 9% of them singletons. The sequencing here drew on lung tumor tissue, taken at surgery. These receptors were taken from a female donor with early-stage non-small cell lung cancer.

This clonotype has a count of ten or more. The chain combines TRBV11-3 with TRBJ2-3; D gene unclear. The CDR3 length is 14 residues. Germline V gene lookup returns CDR1 SGHNT and CDR2 YENEEA. The V gene lost 0 bases and the J gene lost 0 bases, with 4 bases spanning the gap. The CDR3 nucleotides are TGTGCCAGCAGCTTAGAGGGTAGCACAGATACGCAGTATTTT. It specifies CASSLEGSTDTQYF.

This clonotype was seen just once. A much larger clone differs from this one at a single base, so this may be a read error. The chain links TRBV7-3 to TRBJ1-1; possible D gene TRBD1, 5 bases. Between the trimmed V and J ends, which lost 0 bases and 7 bases, there was a span of 15 bases. The CDR3 is made up of 15 amino acids. Germline V gives CDR1 SGHTA, CDR2 FQGTGA. CDR3 DNA sequence: TGTGCCAGCAGCTTAACGGCCGCGCGGGGCATTGAAGCTTTCTTT. Its translation is CASSLTAARGIEAFF.

Ten or more counts support this clonotype. This chain connects TRBV5-1 to TRBJ2-3; TRBD2 is a possible D gene (6 bases). The V end was cut by 1 base, the J end by 1 base, with 10 bases between. This CDR3 is built from 15 residues. From germline, CDR1 is SGHRS and CDR2 YFSETQ. CDR3 nucleotide sequence: TGCGCCAGCAGCTTGCGGGGGTATGGCACAGATACGCAGTATTTT. Its protein is CASSLRGYGTDTQYF. Full variable domain (remainder filled in from reference TRBV5-1 and TRBJ2-3): KAGVTQTPRYLIKTRGQQVTLSCSPISGHRSVSWYQQTPGQGLQFLFEYFSETQRNKGNFPGRFSGRQFSNSRSEMNVSTLELGDSALYLCASSLRGYGTDTQYFGPGTRLTVL.

This clonotype was counted a few times. This chain connects TRBV18 to TRBJ2-7; 8 nucleotides line up with TRBD1. The length of the CDR3 is 15 residues. CDR1 and CDR2 from the germline V gene are KGHSH and LQKENI. V was clipped by 3 bases and J by 2 bases; unmatched bases: 6. Here the CDR3 DNA reads TGTGCCAGCTCACCCTGGACAGGGCAGACCTACGAGCAGTACTTC. Its translation: CASSPWTGQTYEQYF.

This clonotype was seen many times. The chain couples TRBV6-6 to TRBJ2-4; a possible D gene is TRBD2 (5 bases). There are 17 residues in the CDR3. V was cut by 0 bases and J by 0 bases, with 12 bases left in between. The germline V gene has CDR1 MNHNY and CDR2 SVGAGI (reference sequence). The CDR3 sequence is CASSYSVGGLAKNIQYF. The CDR3 nucleotides are TGTGCCAGCAGTTACTCGGTGGGCGGGCTAGCCAAAAACATTCAGTACTTC.

This clonotype appeared a few times. One junction end disagrees with the germline gene, perhaps due to a read error. The genes are TRBV4-1 and TRBJ2-6; tentatively, D is TRBD2 (6 bases). Germline CDR1 is MGHRA and CDR2 is YSYEKL. The CDR3 covers 16 residues. The CDR3 reads CASSSRGRSEANVLTF. CDR3 nucleotide sequence: TGCGCCAGCAGCAGCCGAGGGAGGTCTGAGGCCAACGTCCTGACTTTC.

Comment on this clonotype: A read error is possible here, since a much larger clone lies one base away. CDR3 DNA: TGTGCCAGCAGCCCGAGGACAGGGGGCCATCTCCCGCAGAACACTGAAGCTTCCTTT. Protein product: CASSPRTGGHLPQNTEASF. The chain is built from TRBV7-3 and TRBJ1-1; 11 bases are a match to TRBD1. This CDR3 has 19 amino acids. CDR1 and CDR2 (germline): SGHTA, FQGTGA.

The chain is built from TRBV5-1 and TRBJ2-5; unclear D gene. Per germline, CDR1 SGHRS and CDR2 YFSETQ. Trimming stripped 5 bases from V and 2 bases from J, with 13 bases between. CDR3 size: 14 residues. The CDR3, as DNA: TGCGCCAGCAGACCCGACCCAGCACAAGAGACCCAGTACTTC. It yields the protein CASRPDPAQETQYF.

This clonotype was detected ten times or more. The rearrangement links TRBV6-2 or TRBV6-3 to TRBJ1-1; D uncertain. This CDR3 has 13 residues. Germline CDR1 MNHEY, CDR2 SVGEGT. Trimming cost V 6 bases and J 0 bases, with 8 bases left between them. CDR3 in amino acids: CASRVLLNTEAFF. The DNA for the CDR3 is TGTGCCAGCAGGGTCCTTCTGAACACTGAAGCTTTCTTT.

The DNA for the CDR3 is TGTGCCAGCAGTGAAGGGACAGGGGCGACAGCTTTCTTT. Amino acid sequence: CASSEGTGATAFF. V usage is TRBV2 and J usage is TRBJ1-1; 9 bases match TRBD1. Per the germline V gene, CDR1 is SNHLY and CDR2 is FYNNEI. The CDR3 contains 13 residues. Trimming took 1 base from V and 10 from J; bases not matched to a gene: 4.

This clonotype was recorded a few times. The rearrangement joins TRBV20-1 to TRBJ2-5; 9 nucleotides agree with TRBD2. The CDR3 covers 15 residues. Per the germline V gene, CDR1 is DFQATT and CDR2 is SNEGSKA (reference sequence). J gave up 5 bases and V 1 base, and 8 bases lay outside the gene matches. The CDR3, as DNA: TGCAGTGCTAGAGCGGGAGCGGGGGGTCGGGAGACCCAGTACTTC. Translating it yields CSARAGAGGRETQYF.

This clonotype was seen a handful of times. This chain links TRBV6-6 with TRBJ1-2; weak D call: TRBD1 (5 bases). Trimming shortened V by 6 bases and J by 4 bases, and 12 bases separated the two germline ends. Germline lookup yields CDR1 MNHNY and CDR2 SVGAGI (reference sequence). This CDR3 spans 13 amino acids. CDR3 amino acids: CASSSPQGYGYTF. The CDR3 DNA sequence: TGTGCCAGCAGCTCCCCCCAGGGCTATGGCTACACCTTC.

This clonotype was seen repeatedly, ten times or more. The chain couples TRBV12-3 or TRBV12-4 to TRBJ1-1; D is unclear. The germline V and J ends were trimmed by 0 bases and 1 base, with 9 bases remaining between them. There are 15 residues in the CDR3. CDR3 region: CASSLASSPNTEAFF. The CDR3 coding sequence is TGTGCCAGCAGTTTAGCGTCCAGCCCGAACACTGAAGCTTTCTTT.

This chain joins TRBV12-3 or TRBV12-4 and TRBJ1-4; D uncertain. There are 14 residues in the CDR3. The V gene lost 7 bases and the J gene lost 5 bases, with 14 bases spanning the gap. This CDR3 is CASKSLSKNEKLFF. The CDR3 DNA reads as TGTGCCAGCAAATCCCTTTCGAAGAATGAAAAACTGTTTTTT.

This clonotype came up many times. CDR3 sequence reads: CASSEAKNRASNQPQHF. Here the CDR3 DNA reads TGTGCCAGCAGTGAAGCTAAAAACAGGGCTAGCAATCAGCCCCAGCATTTT. V and J are TRBV6-1 and TRBJ1-5; a possible D gene is TRBD1 (6 bases). Germline CDR1 MNHNS, CDR2 SASEGT. V was cut by 0 bases and J by 0 bases, with 12 bases left in between. The length of the CDR3 is 17 residues.

This clonotype is labeled as medium-sized. The rearrangement links TRBV4-1 to TRBJ2-3; weak D call: TRBD1 (5 bases). Germline V gene data show CDR1 as MGHRA and CDR2 as YSYEKL. Deletions cut 0 bases from V and 5 bases from J, with 18 bases between. The CDR3 loop spans 17 amino acids. The CDR3, as DNA: TGCGCCAGCAGCCAAGAAGGGGTGGGCAGCGCCGGAGATACGCAGTATTTT. This encodes CASSQEGVGSAGDTQYF.

This chain joins TRBV28 and TRBJ2-7; 7 bases map to TRBD1. Germline loops: CDR1 MDHEN, CDR2 SYDVKM. The CDR3 extends over 14 amino acids. The J segment lost 3 bases and the V segment lost 4 bases, leaving 6 bases of the junction unmatched. CDR3 in amino acids: CASSYPGQIYEQYF. CDR3 DNA: TGTGCCAGCAGTTACCCGGGACAGATCTACGAGCAGTACTTC.

In this sample, this clonotype turned up many times. The DNA of the CDR3 is TGCGCCAGCAGCTTGGGCCCCACAGGTCACAATGAGCAGTTCTTC. Translated: CASSLGPTGHNEQFF. The chain combines TRBV5-1 with TRBJ2-1, with D maybe TRBD1 (5 bases). Per the germline V gene, CDR1 is SGHRS and CDR2 is YFSETQ. There are 15 residues in the CDR3. Trimming stripped 0 bases from V and 5 bases from J, with 12 bases between.

At least ten counts were recorded for this clonotype. This chain joins TRBV11-3 and TRBJ2-7; 7 nucleotides align to TRBD2. Trimming cost V 5 bases and J 0 bases; bases outside gene matches: 4. The CDR3 totals 14 residues. Germline V gene sequence: CDR1 SGHNT, CDR2 YENEEA. CDR3 coding DNA: TGTGCCAGCAGCATCAGCGGGGACTCCTACGAGCAGTACTTC. It codes for CASSISGDSYEQYF.

This clonotype was seen many times. The rearrangement joins TRBV5-1 to TRBJ2-5; no definite D call. The CDR3 loop spans 12 amino acids. CDR1 and CDR2 from the germline V gene are SGHRS and YFSETQ. Between the trimmed V and J ends, which lost 0 bases and 5 bases, there was a span of 5 bases. The CDR3 region is CASSLGRETQYF. CDR3 in DNA: TGCGCCAGCAGCTTGGGCCGGGAGACCCAGTACTTC.

J is TRBJ2-5 and V is TRBV6-1; maybe TRBD2 (6 bases). Germline V CDR1 and CDR2: MNHNS, SASEGT. Trimming took 11 bases from V and 2 from J, leaving 12 bases between them. This CDR3 is 12 amino acids long. CDR3 residues: CASEGRQETQYF. In nucleotides, the CDR3 is TGTGCCTCGGAGGGCAGACAAGAGACCCAGTACTTC.

This clonotype ranks as medium-sized (0.01 to 0.1%). J is TRBJ1-2 and V is TRBV9; D perhaps matches TRBD1 (5 bases). V dropped 3 bases and J dropped 10 bases, with 16 bases sitting between them. Germline CDR1 and CDR2: SGDLS and YYNGEE. This CDR3 is built from 13 residues. The CDR3 nucleotides are TGTGCCAGCAGCGCCCAGGGCGGTCCGGACTACACCTTC. This gives the protein CASSAQGGPDYTF. The whole variable domain, filled in from reference TRBV9 and TRBJ1-2, reads DSGVTQTPKHLITATGQRVTLRCSPRSGDLSVYWYQQSLDQGLQFLIQYYNGEERAKGNILERFSAQQFPDLHSELNLSSLELGDSALYFCASSAQGGPDYTFGSGTRLTVV.

This clonotype was observed a few times. J is TRBJ1-1 and V is TRBV5-1; D is undetermined. The CDR3 contains 12 residues. With 4 bases removed from V and 5 bases from J, the gap between germline ends came to 9 bases. Germline loops: CDR1 SGHRS, CDR2 YFSETQ. CDR3 bases: TGCGCCAGCAGCCAAGGCCTAACTGAAGCTTTCTTT. It is translated as CASSQGLTEAFF.

The V and J genes are TRBV10-3 and TRBJ2-7; the D is unclear. The CDR3 runs to 11 residues. With 8 bases removed from V and 6 bases from J, the gap between germline ends came to 11 bases. CDR1 is ENHRY, CDR2 SYGVKD, per germline. CDR3 sequence: CAIGMGPEQYF. For the CDR3, the DNA is TGTGCCATCGGGATGGGCCCCGAGCAGTACTTC.

By proportion, this clonotype is medium-sized (0.01 to 0.1%). The chain employs TRBV3-1 and TRBJ1-2; the match to TRBD1 covers 10 bases. The CDR3 runs to 13 residues. Trimming at V came to 5 bases and at J to 8 bases, leaving 5 bases not matched to a gene. The germline V gene encodes CDR1 LGHDT and CDR2 YNNKEL (reference sequence). As DNA, the CDR3 is TGTGCCAGCAGCTCACGGGACAGGGGCGGCTACACCTTC. Amino acid sequence: CASSSRDRGGYTF. The full variable domain, rest sourced from reference TRBV3-1 and TRBJ1-2, is DTAVSQTPKYLVTQMGNDKSIKCEQNLGHDTMYWYKQDSKKFLKIMFSYNNKELIINETVPNRFSPKSPDKAHLNLHINSLELGDSAVYFCASSSRDRGGYTFGSGTRLTVV.

The chain employs TRBV27 and TRBJ2-3, with 7 bases fitting TRBD2. Germline V CDR1 and CDR2: MNHEY, SMNVEV (reference sequence). The CDR3 spans 14 residues. Unmatched junction bases numbered 4, after V lost 2 bases and J lost 5 bases. The CDR3 nucleotides read TGTGCCAGCAGTTTACGACTAGCAGAAGATACGCAGTATTTT. Translating gives CASSLRLAEDTQYF.

Within the sample, this clonotype is medium-sized (0.01 to 0.1%). The rearrangement joins TRBV14 to TRBJ1-2; D unresolved. The CDR3 is 12 amino acids. The V and J ends lost 3 bases and 1 base respectively, with 3 bases between them. Per germline, CDR1 SGHDN and CDR2 FVKESK. CDR3 residues: CASSQSNYGYTF. The CDR3, as DNA: TGTGCCAGCAGCCAGAGTAACTATGGCTACACCTTC.

This clonotype was seen many times. This chain joins TRBV3-1 and TRBJ2-5; TRBD2 might be the D (6 bases). Germline V gene lookup returns CDR1 LGHDT and CDR2 YNNKEL (reference sequence). Trimming removed 4 bases at V and 2 bases at J, with 20 bases between. This CDR3 contains 17 residues. For the CDR3, the DNA is TGTGCCAGCAGCCGGGGCCGGCCGGCGGGGTCTCAAGAGACCCAGTACTTC. Encoded protein: CASSRGRPAGSQETQYF.

Of note for this clonotype: Being one base from a much bigger clone, this may be a read error. CDR3 sequence reads: CASSLDTSEVFF. The DNA for the CDR3 is TGTGCCAGCAGCCTCGACACGTCTGAAGTTTTCTTT. The chain has TRBV7-2 and TRBJ1-1; D uncertain. Germline CDR1 is SGHTA and CDR2 is FQGNSA. The CDR3 has 12 amino acids.

This clonotype has only a few counts. The chain combines TRBV2 with TRBJ2-2; D might be TRBD2 (5 bases). Germline V gives CDR1 SNHLY, CDR2 FYNNEI. V shed 5 bases and J shed 3 bases, with 10 bases lying between them. The CDR3 is 14 amino acids. In DNA form, the CDR3 reads TGTGCCAGCAGTCTTGACGGGGACACCGGGGAGCTGTTTTTT. As protein: CASSLDGDTGELFF. Full variable domain (missing parts from reference TRBV2 and TRBJ2-2): EPEVTQTPSHQVTQMGQEVILRCVPISNHLYFYWYRQILGQKVEFLVSFYNNEISEKSEIFDDQFSVERPDGSNFTLKIRSTKLEDSAMYFCASSLDGDTGELFFGEGSRLTVL.